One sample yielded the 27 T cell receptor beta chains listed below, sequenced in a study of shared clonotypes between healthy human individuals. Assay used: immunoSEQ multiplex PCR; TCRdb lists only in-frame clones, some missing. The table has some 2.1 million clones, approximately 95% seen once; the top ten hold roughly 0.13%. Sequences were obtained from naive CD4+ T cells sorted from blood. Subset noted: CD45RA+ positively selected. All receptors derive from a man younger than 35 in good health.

The chain's CDR3 is CASRPTDNSPLHF. DNA for the CDR3: TGTGCCAGTAGACCGACAGATAATTCACCCCTCCACTTT. The gene calls are TRBV19 and TRBJ1-6; possibly TRBD1 for D (5 bases). V gave up 6 bases and J gave up 5 bases, with 8 bases separating them. Germline CDR1 and CDR2: LNHDA and SQIVND (reference sequence). The CDR3 length is 13 residues.

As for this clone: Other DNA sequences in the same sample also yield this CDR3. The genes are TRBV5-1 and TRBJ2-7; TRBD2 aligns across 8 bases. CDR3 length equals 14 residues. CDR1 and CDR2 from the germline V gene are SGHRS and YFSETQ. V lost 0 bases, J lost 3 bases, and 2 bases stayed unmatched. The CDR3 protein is CASSLGTSFYEQYF. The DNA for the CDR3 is TGCGCCAGCAGCTTGGGGACTAGCTTCTACGAGCAGTACTTC.

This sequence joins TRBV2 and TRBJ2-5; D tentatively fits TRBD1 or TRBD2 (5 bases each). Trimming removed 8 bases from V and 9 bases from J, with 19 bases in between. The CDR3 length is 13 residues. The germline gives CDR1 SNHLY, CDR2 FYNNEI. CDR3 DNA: TGTGCCAGCCGACCAGCGACCGTGGGGGCCCAGTACTTC. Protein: CASRPATVGAQYF. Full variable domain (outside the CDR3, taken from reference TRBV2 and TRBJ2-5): EPEVTQTPSHQVTQMGQEVILRCVPISNHLYFYWYRQILGQKVEFLVSFYNNEISEKSEIFDDQFSVERPDGSNFTLKIRSTKLEDSAMYFCASRPATVGAQYFGPGTRLLVL.

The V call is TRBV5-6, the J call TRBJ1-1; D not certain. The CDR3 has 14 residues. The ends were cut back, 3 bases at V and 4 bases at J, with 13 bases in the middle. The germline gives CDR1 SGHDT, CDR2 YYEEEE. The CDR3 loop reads CASSWTERGTEAFF. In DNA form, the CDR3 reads TGTGCCAGCAGCTGGACGGAACGTGGCACTGAAGCTTTCTTT.

The CDR3 DNA is TGCGCCAGCAGCCAAGCGGACAGGGTTGGGACCTACAATGAGCAGTTCTTC. Translating gives CASSQADRVGTYNEQFF. The chain couples TRBV4-3 to TRBJ2-1; 8 nucleotides match TRBD1. This CDR3 comprises 17 residues. Losses at the gene ends were 1 base for V and 2 bases for J; bases not matched to a gene: 7. Germline CDR1 reads LGHNA; CDR2 reads YSLEER.

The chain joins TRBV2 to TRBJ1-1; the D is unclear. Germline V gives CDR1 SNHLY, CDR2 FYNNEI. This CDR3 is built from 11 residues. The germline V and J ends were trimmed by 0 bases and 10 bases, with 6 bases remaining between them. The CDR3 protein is CASSEATLAFF. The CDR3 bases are TGTGCCAGCAGTGAAGCCACTCTAGCTTTCTTT.

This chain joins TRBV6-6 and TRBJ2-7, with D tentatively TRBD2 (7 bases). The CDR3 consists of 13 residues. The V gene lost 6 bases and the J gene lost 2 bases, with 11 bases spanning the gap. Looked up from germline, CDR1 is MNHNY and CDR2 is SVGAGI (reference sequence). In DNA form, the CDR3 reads TGTGCCAGCAGCCGGGGGGCGACCTACGAGCAGTACTTC. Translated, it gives CASSRGATYEQYF.

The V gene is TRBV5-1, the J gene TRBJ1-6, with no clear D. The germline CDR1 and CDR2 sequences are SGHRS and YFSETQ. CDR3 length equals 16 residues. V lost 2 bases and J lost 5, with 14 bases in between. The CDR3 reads CASSLGSGRDNSPLHF. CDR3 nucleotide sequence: TGCGCCAGCAGCTTAGGTTCGGGTAGGGATAATTCACCCCTCCACTTT.

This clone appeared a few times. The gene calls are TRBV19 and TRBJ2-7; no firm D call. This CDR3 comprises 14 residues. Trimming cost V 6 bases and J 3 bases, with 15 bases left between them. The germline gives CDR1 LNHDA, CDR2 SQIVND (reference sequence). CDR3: CASSLTDGFYEQYF. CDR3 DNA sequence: TGTGCCAGTAGCCTAACGGACGGATTCTACGAGCAGTACTTC. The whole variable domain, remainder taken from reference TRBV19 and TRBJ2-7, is DGGITQSPKYLFRKEGQNVTLSCEQNLNHDAMYWYRQDPGQGLRLIYYSQIVNDFQKGDIAEGYSVSREKKESFPLTVTSAQKNPTAFYLCASSLTDGFYEQYFGPGTRLTVT.

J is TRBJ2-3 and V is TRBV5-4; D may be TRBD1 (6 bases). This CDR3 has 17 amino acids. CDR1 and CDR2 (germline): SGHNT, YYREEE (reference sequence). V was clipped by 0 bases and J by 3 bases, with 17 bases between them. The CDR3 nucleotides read TGTGCCAGCAGCTTGGCGGTGGCGCCTAGGGGGACAGATACGCAGTATTTT. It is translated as CASSLAVAPRGTDTQYF.

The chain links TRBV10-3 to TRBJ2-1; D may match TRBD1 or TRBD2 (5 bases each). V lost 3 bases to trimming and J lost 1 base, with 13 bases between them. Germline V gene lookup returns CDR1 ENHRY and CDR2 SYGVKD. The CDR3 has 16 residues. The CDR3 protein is CAISEEGRLSYNEQFF. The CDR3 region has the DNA TGTGCCATCAGTGAAGAGGGGCGATTGTCCTACAATGAGCAGTTCTTC.

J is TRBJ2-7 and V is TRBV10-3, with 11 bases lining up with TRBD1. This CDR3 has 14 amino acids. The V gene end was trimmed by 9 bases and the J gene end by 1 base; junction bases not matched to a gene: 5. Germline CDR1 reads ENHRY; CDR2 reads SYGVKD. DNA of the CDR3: TGTGCCATTGGGACAGGGGGACTTTCCTACGAGCAGTACTTC. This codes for CAIGTGGLSYEQYF.

The CDR3 is CASSLAGVGLHEQYF. The CDR3 nucleotides are TGTGCCAGCAGCTTAGCCGGGGTGGGGCTACACGAGCAGTACTTC. The chain carries TRBV11-2 and TRBJ2-7; either TRBD1 or TRBD2 may supply D (5 bases each). The V gene lost 1 base and the J gene lost 5 bases, with 15 bases spanning the gap. The CDR3 loop spans 15 amino acids. Germline V gene data show CDR1 as SGHAT and CDR2 as FQNNGV.

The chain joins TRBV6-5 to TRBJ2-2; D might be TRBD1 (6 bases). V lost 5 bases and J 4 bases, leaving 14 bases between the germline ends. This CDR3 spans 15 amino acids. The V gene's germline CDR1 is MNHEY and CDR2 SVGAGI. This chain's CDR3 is CASSPRQVVTGELFF. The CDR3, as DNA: TGTGCCAGCAGTCCGAGACAGGTCGTCACCGGGGAGCTGTTTTTT.

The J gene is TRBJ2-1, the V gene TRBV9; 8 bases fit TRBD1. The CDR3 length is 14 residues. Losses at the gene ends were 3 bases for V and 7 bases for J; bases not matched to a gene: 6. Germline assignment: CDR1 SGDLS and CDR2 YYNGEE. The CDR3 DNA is TGTGCCAGCAGCGCGGCTAACAGGGGGAATGAGCAGTTCTTC. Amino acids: CASSAANRGNEQFF.

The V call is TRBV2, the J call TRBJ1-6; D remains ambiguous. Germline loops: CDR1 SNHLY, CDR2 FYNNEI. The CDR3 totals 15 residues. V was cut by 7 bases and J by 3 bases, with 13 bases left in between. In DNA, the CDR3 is TGTGCCAGCACTGAGAACGGCATCTATAATTCACCCCTCCACTTT. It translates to CASTENGIYNSPLHF.

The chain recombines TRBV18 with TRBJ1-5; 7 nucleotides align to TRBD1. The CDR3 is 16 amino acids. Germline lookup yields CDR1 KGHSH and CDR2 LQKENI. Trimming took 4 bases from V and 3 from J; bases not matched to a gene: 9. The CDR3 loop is CASSQNRGGDNQPQHF. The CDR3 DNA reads TGTGCCAGCTCACAAAACAGGGGCGGGGACAATCAGCCCCAGCATTTT.

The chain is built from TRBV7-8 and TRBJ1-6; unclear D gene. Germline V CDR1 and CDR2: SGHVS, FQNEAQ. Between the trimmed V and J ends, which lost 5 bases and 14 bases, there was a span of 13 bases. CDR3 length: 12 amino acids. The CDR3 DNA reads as TGTGCCAGCAGCCTCGATGATCGGGCCCTCCACTTT. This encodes CASSLDDRALHF.

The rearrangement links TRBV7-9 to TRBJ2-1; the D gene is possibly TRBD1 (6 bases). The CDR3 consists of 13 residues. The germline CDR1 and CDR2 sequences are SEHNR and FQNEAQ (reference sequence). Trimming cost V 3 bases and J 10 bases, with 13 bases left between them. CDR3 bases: TGTGCCAGCAGCTTTCTCAGGGGATGGGAGCAGTTCTTC. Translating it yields CASSFLRGWEQFF. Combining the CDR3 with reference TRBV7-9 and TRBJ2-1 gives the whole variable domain DTGVSQNPRHKITKRGQNVTFRCDPISEHNRLYWYRQTLGQGPEFLTYFQNEAQLEKSRLLSDRFSAERPKGSFSTLEIQRTEQGDSAMYLCASSFLRGWEQFFGPGTRLTVL.

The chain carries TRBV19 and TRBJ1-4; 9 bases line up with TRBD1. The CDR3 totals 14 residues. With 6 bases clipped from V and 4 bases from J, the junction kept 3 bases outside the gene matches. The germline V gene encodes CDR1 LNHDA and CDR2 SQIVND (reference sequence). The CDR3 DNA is TGTGCCAGTAGACCGGGACAGGGTAATGAAAAACTGTTTTTT. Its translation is CASRPGQGNEKLFF.

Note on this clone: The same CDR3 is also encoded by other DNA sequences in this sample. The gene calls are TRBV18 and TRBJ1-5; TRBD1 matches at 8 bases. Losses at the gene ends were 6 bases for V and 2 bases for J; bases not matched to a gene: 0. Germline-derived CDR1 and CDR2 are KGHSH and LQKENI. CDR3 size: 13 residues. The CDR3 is CASSGQGNQPQHF. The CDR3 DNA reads TGTGCCAGCTCGGGACAGGGCAATCAGCCCCAGCATTTT. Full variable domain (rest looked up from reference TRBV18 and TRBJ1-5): NAGVMQNPRHLVRRRGQEARLRCSPMKGHSHVYWYRQLPEEGLKFMVYLQKENIIDESGMPKERFSAEFPKEGPSILRIQQVVRGDSAAYFCASSGQGNQPQHFGDGTRLSIL.

This CDR3 is CASSLNGASNTGELFF. As DNA, the CDR3 is TGTGCCAGCAGCTTGAACGGGGCTTCGAACACCGGGGAGCTGTTTTTT. J is TRBJ2-2 and V is TRBV5-4; D assignment may be TRBD1 or TRBD2 (5 bases each). V dropped 1 base and J dropped 0 bases, with 10 bases sitting between them. In germline, CDR1 is SGHNT, CDR2 YYREEE (reference sequence). The CDR3 spans 16 residues.

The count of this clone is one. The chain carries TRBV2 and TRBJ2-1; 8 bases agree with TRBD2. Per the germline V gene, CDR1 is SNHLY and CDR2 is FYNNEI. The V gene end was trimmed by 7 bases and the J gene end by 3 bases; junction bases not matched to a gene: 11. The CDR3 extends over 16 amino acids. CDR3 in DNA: TGTGCCAGCACACTTTCCGGGGGGGCCGTCTACAATGAGCAGTTCTTC. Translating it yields CASTLSGGAVYNEQFF.

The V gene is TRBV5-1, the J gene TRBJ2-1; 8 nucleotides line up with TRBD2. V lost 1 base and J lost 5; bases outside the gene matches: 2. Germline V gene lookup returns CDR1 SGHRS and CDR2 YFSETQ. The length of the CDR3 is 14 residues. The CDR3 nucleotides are TGCGCCAGCAGCTTGACTAGCGGAAACAATGAGCAGTTCTTC. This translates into CASSLTSGNNEQFF.

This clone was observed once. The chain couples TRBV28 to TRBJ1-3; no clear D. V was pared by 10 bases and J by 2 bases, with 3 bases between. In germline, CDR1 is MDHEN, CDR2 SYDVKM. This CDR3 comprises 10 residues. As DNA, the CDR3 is TGTGCCACCGCTGGAAACACCATATATTTT. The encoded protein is CATAGNTIYF. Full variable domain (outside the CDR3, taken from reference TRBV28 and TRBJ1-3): DVKVTQSSRYLVKRTGEKVFLECVQDMDHENMFWYRQDPGLGLRLIYFSYDVKMKEKGDIPEGYSVSREKKERFSLILESASTNQTSMYLCATAGNTIYFGEGSWLTVV.

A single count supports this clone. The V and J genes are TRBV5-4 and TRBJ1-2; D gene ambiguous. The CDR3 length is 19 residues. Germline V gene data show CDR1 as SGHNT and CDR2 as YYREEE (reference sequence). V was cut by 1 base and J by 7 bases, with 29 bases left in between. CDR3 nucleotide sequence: TGTGCCAGCAGCTTGTCTTTAGTTTCAGCCCACTTAAGGGAGGGTGGCTACACCTTC. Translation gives CASSLSLVSAHLREGGYTF. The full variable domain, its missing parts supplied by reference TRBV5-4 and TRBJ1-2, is ETGVTQSPTHLIKTRGQQVTLRCSSQSGHNTVSWYQQALGQGPQFIFQYYREEENGRGNFPPRFSGLQFPNYSSELNVNALELDDSALYLCASSLSLVSAHLREGGYTFGSGTRLTVV.

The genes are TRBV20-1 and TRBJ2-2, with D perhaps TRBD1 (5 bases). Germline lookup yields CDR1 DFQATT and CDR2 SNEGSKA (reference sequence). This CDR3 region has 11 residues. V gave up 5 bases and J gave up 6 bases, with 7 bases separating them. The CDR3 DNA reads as TGCAGTGCTGGGGCTCCCGGGGAGCTGTTTTTT. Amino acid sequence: CSAGAPGELFF.